These T cell receptor beta chains were read from a single sample in a study of read filtering for tumor transcriptome and immune sequencing. Via MiXCR, TCRdb re-called the reads, giving one row per CDR3 protein. The table records about 23,000 distinct CDR3 sequences, roughly 15% of them present only once. Sequencing was performed on a population of CD138-negative cells sorted from bone marrow. These receptors came from a donor aged 40 or over with multiple myeloma. Each CDR3 is given with its conserved first and last residue. The order of the fields is J gene, clone size, D gene, V gene, CDR3 protein, CDR3 DNA. A D gene is named only where the DNA matches it firmly. Clone sizes are given selectively: once, few, many, or a class where the clone is expanded.

J: TRBJ2-1
size: many
D: NA
V: TRBV11-2
CDR3: CASSLAGEAYNEQFF
DNA: TGTGCCAGCAGCTTAGCGGGAGAAGCCTACAATGAGCAGTTCTTC

J: TRBJ2-1
size: few
D: TRBD1
V: TRBV19
CDR3: CASSTLGQAAYNEQFF
DNA: TGTGCCAGTAGTACCCTAGGACAGGCTGCCTACAATGAGCAGTTCTTC

J: TRBJ2-1
size: NA
D: NA
V: TRBV6-5
CDR3: CASSERAIHHNEQFF
DNA: TGTGCCAGCAGTGAGCGGGCAATCCATCACAATGAGCAGTTCTTC

J: TRBJ1-2
size: many
D: NA
V: TRBV4-1
CDR3: CASSQDPRGNYGYTF
DNA: TGCGCCAGCAGCCAAGATCCCAGAGGGAACTATGGCTACACCTTC

J: TRBJ1-1
size: many
D: NA
V: TRBV20-1
CDR3: CSARDARGGWNTEAFF
DNA: TGCAGTGCTAGAGATGCACGGGGGGGATGGAACACTGAAGCTTTCTTT

J: TRBJ2-5
size: NA
D: NA
V: TRBV20-1
CDR3: CSATPGGLAAGETQYF
DNA: TGCAGTGCTACCCCCGGGGGGCTAGCGGCCGGAGAGACCCAGTACTTC

J: TRBJ2-7
size: many
D: NA
V: TRBV29-1
CDR3: CSASKGTQNYEQYF
DNA: TGCAGCGCCTCGAAGGGGACTCAAAACTACGAGCAGTACTTC

J: TRBJ1-2
size: many
D: NA
V: TRBV20-1
CDR3: CSAPWASRGYTF
DNA: TGCAGTGCTCCCTGGGCCAGCAGGGGCTACACCTTC

J: TRBJ2-1
size: many
D: NA
V: TRBV7-6
CDR3: CASSSHVGGDNEQFF
DNA: TGTGCCAGCAGCTCCCACGTGGGAGGTGACAATGAGCAGTTCTTC

J: TRBJ2-6
size: many
D: TRBD1
V: TRBV2
CDR3: CASRSLRDRAFSGANVLTF
DNA: TGTGCCAGCAGGAGCCTCCGGGACAGGGCTTTCTCTGGGGCCAACGTCCTGACTTTC

J: TRBJ2-1
size: many
D: TRBD2
V: TRBV7-9
CDR3: CASSPSSGRNEQFF
DNA: TGTGCCAGCAGCCCGTCTAGCGGGAGAAATGAGCAGTTCTTC

J: TRBJ2-2
size: few
D: NA
V: TRBV2
CDR3: CASSEGGGTGELFF
DNA: TGTGCCAGCAGTGAGGGAGGGGGCACCGGGGAGCTGTTTTTT

J: TRBJ1-5
size: NA
D: NA
V: TRBV19
CDR3: CASSQGCNQPQHF
DNA: TGTGCCAGTAGTCAGGGATGCAATCAGCCCCAGCATTTT

J: TRBJ2-7
size: many
D: NA
V: TRBV2
CDR3: CASRAGSQSSYEQYF
DNA: TGTGCCAGCAGGGCCGGGAGTCAGAGCTCCTACGAGCAGTACTTC

J: TRBJ2-1
size: medium-sized
D: NA
V: TRBV29-1
CDR3: CSVDSSLGVF
DNA: TGCAGCGTTGATTCCAGCCTCGGGGTCTTC

J: TRBJ2-7
size: many
D: NA
V: TRBV30
CDR3: CAWSWRATYEQYF
DNA: TGTGCCTGGAGTTGGCGGGCGACCTACGAGCAGTACTTC

J: TRBJ1-6
size: many
D: NA
V: TRBV28
CDR3: CASRPTGISNSPLHF
DNA: TGTGCCAGCAGACCCACAGGGATCTCCAATTCACCCCTCCACTTT

J: TRBJ1-1
size: NA
D: NA
V: TRBV20-1
CDR3: CSASQGMNTEAFF
DNA: TGCAGTGCTAGTCAAGGGATGAACACTGAAGCTTTCTTT

J: TRBJ1-1
size: many
D: NA
V: TRBV2
CDR3: CASSERARGAPTEAFF
DNA: TGTGCCAGCAGTGAAAGGGCACGGGGGGCCCCAACTGAAGCTTTCTTT

J: TRBJ2-3
size: NA
D: TRBD2
V: TRBV5-1
CDR3: CASSSRLAGAVRNTQYF
DNA: TGCGCCAGCAGCTCCCGTCTAGCGGGGGCCGTCCGGAATACGCAGTATTTT

J: TRBJ1-1
size: many
D: TRBD1
V: TRBV20-1
CDR3: CSRTGKMNTEAFF
DNA: TGCAGTCGGACAGGGAAAATGAACACTGAAGCTTTCTTT

J: TRBJ2-5
size: many
D: TRBD2
V: TRBV24-1
CDR3: CATMVVLPSGEETQYF
DNA: TGTGCCACCATGGTGGTCCTTCCTAGCGGGGAAGAGACCCAGTACTTC

J: TRBJ2-1
size: NA
D: TRBD1
V: TRBV7-9
CDR3: CASSPGGFSGVNEQFF
DNA: TGTGCCAGCAGCCCAGGGGGATTCAGTGGGGTGAATGAGCAGTTCTTC

J: TRBJ2-5
size: many
D: TRBD2
V: TRBV5-1
CDR3: CASSLGGTTQETQYF
DNA: TGCGCCAGCAGCTTGGGAGGGACTACTCAAGAGACCCAGTACTTC

J: TRBJ1-2
size: many
D: NA
V: TRBV28
CDR3: CASTLQSNYGYTF
DNA: TGTGCCAGCACCCTACAGTCTAACTATGGCTACACCTTC

J: TRBJ2-3
size: NA
D: NA
V: TRBV27
CDR3: CASSGGFADTQYF
DNA: TGTGCCAGCAGTGGGGGTTTTGCAGATACGCAGTATTTT

J: TRBJ2-7
size: many
D: NA
V: TRBV29-1
CDR3: CSVLGAGAGEQYF
DNA: TGCAGCGTCCTGGGGGCGGGAGCGGGCGAGCAGTACTTC

J: TRBJ1-1
size: many
D: NA
V: TRBV20-1
CDR3: CSAWHPKGTEAFF
DNA: TGCAGTGCTTGGCACCCGAAGGGCACTGAAGCTTTCTTT

J: TRBJ2-7
size: NA
D: TRBD2
V: TRBV4-2
CDR3: CASSLSTSGRASYEQYF
DNA: TGTGCCAGCAGCCTCTCGACTAGCGGGAGGGCCTCCTACGAGCAGTACTTC

J: TRBJ1-4
size: many
D: NA
V: TRBV29-1
CDR3: CSVGNRAEEKLFF
DNA: TGCAGCGTTGGAAACAGGGCTGAGGAAAAACTGTTTTTT

J: TRBJ2-3
size: few
D: TRBD2
V: TRBV5-4
CDR3: CASSPPTSGARYTQYF
DNA: TGTGCCAGCAGCCCCCCCACTAGCGGGGCCAGGTATACGCAGTATTTT

J: TRBJ2-3
size: many
D: NA
V: TRBV6-1
CDR3: CASSEATGVGADTQYF
DNA: TGTGCCAGCAGTGAAGCGACGGGAGTGGGTGCAGATACGCAGTATTTT

J: TRBJ1-1
size: many
D: NA
V: TRBV29-1
CDR3: CSALDGLNTEAFF
DNA: TGCAGCGCCTTGGACGGACTGAACACTGAAGCTTTCTTT

J: TRBJ2-1
size: NA
D: NA
V: TRBV7-9
CDR3: CASSPPKGAGRFWKFF
DNA: TGTGCCAGCAGCCCCCCTAAGGGGGCAGGGAGGTTCTGGAAGTTCTTC

J: TRBJ2-1
size: many
D: NA
V: TRBV29-1
CDR3: CSVGGYNEQFF
DNA: TGCAGCGTTGGGGGCTACAATGAGCAGTTCTTC

J: TRBJ2-1
size: few
D: TRBD1
V: TRBV10-3
CDR3: CAISRTGAFEQFF
DNA: TGTGCCATCAGCCGAACAGGGGCCTTTGAGCAGTTCTTC

J: TRBJ2-3
size: many
D: TRBD2
V: TRBV5-4
CDR3: CASSLDGRRIDTQYF
DNA: TGTGCCAGCAGCTTAGACGGGAGGAGGATAGATACGCAGTATTTT

J: TRBJ2-7
size: once
D: NA
V: TRBV29-1
CDR3: CSVGIATYEQYF
DNA: TGCAGCGTTGGGATCGCCACCTACGAGCAGTACTTC

J: TRBJ2-1
size: many
D: NA
V: TRBV6-1
CDR3: CASSGLASYNEQFF
DNA: TGTGCCAGCAGTGGGTTAGCTTCCTACAATGAGCAGTTCTTC

J: TRBJ2-1
size: NA
D: TRBD1
V: TRBV20-1
CDR3: CSALSGTGPYNEQFF
DNA: TGCAGTGCGCTTTCCGGGACAGGGCCCTACAATGAGCAGTTCTTC

J: TRBJ2-5
size: many
D: NA
V: TRBV4-1
CDR3: CASSRTVQETQYF
DNA: TGCGCCAGCAGTAGGACAGTCCAAGAGACCCAGTACTTC

J: TRBJ2-5
size: NA
D: TRBD2
V: TRBV28
CDR3: CASSLRGGETQYF
DNA: TGTGCCAGCAGTTTACGGGGGGGAGAGACCCAATACTTC

J: TRBJ2-7
size: few
D: NA
V: TRBV5-4
CDR3: CASSLAAGGGEQYF
DNA: TGTGCCAGCAGCTTGGCTGCAGGGGGGGGCGAGCAGTACTTC

J: TRBJ2-5
size: NA
D: NA
V: TRBV20-1
CDR3: CSASAGARQTQYF
DNA: TGCAGTGCTAGCGCAGGGGCGAGGCAGACCCAGTACTTC

J: TRBJ2-7
size: NA
D: NA
V: TRBV6-2/TRBV6-3
CDR3: CASSYGSTGYEQYF
DNA: TGTGCCAGCAGTTACGGGTCCACTGGATACGAGCAGTACTTC

J: TRBJ1-5
size: many
D: TRBD1
V: TRBV6-1
CDR3: CASSEGPGGGSNQPQHF
DNA: TGTGCCAGCAGTGAAGGACCAGGGGGAGGGAGCAATCAGCCCCAGCATTTT

J: TRBJ2-7
size: many
D: TRBD2
V: TRBV20-1
CDR3: CSALGLAGDFYEQYF
DNA: TGCAGTGCTTTGGGACTAGCGGGAGATTTTTACGAGCAGTACTTC

J: TRBJ1-5
size: many
D: TRBD1
V: TRBV7-9
CDR3: CASSATGLSNQPQHF
DNA: TGTGCCAGCAGCGCGACAGGGCTCAGCAATCAGCCCCAGCATTTT

J: TRBJ2-2
size: NA
D: NA
V: TRBV7-9
CDR3: CASSSTGLSTGELFF
DNA: TGTGCCAGCAGTTCTACGGGACTCAGCACCGGGGAGCTGTTTTTT

J: TRBJ1-5
size: many
D: TRBD1
V: TRBV2
CDR3: CASSGDRGEQPQHF
DNA: TGTGCCAGCAGTGGGGACAGGGGGGAACAGCCCCAGCATTTT

J: TRBJ2-2
size: many
D: TRBD1
V: TRBV6-1
CDR3: CASRDRGVTGELFF
DNA: TGTGCCAGCAGGGACAGGGGTGTCACCGGGGAGCTGTTTTTT

J: TRBJ2-5
size: many
D: NA
V: TRBV10-3
CDR3: CAITPTGQETQYF
DNA: TGTGCCATCACCCCGACAGGACAAGAGACCCAGTACTTC

J: TRBJ2-1
size: many
D: NA
V: TRBV5-1
CDR3: CASSGPGTSVSEQFF
DNA: TGCGCCAGCAGCGGTCCCGGGACTTCGGTCTCGGAGCAGTTCTTC

J: TRBJ2-7
size: many
D: NA
V: TRBV20-1
CDR3: CSAYRDRSYEQYF
DNA: TGCAGTGCTTACCGCGACAGATCCTACGAGCAGTACTTC

J: TRBJ1-4
size: many
D: NA
V: TRBV7-9
CDR3: CASSFRATNEKLFF
DNA: TGTGCCAGCAGCTTCAGGGCAACTAATGAAAAACTGTTTTTT

J: TRBJ2-1
size: many
D: TRBD2
V: TRBV5-1
CDR3: CASSSGGTSPNEQFF
DNA: TGCGCCAGCAGCTCTGGTGGGACTAGCCCCAATGAGCAGTTCTTC

J: TRBJ1-5
size: many
D: NA
V: TRBV19
CDR3: CASTPQDLGQPQHF
DNA: TGTGCCAGTACCCCACAGGACCTAGGTCAGCCCCAGCATTTT

J: TRBJ2-2
size: many
D: NA
V: TRBV20-1
CDR3: CSAPYSNTGELFF
DNA: TGCAGTGCTCCTTACTCGAACACCGGGGAGCTGTTTTTT

J: TRBJ2-2
size: many
D: TRBD1
V: TRBV6-4
CDR3: CASSEGTDTGELFF
DNA: TGTGCCAGCAGTGAGGGGACAGACACCGGGGAGCTGTTTTTT

J: TRBJ1-1
size: many
D: NA
V: TRBV20-1
CDR3: CSARLSGANTEAFF
DNA: TGCAGTGCTAGACTTAGTGGGGCGAACACTGAAGCTTTCTTT